These 14 T cell receptor beta chains were all obtained from the same sample, sequenced in a study of vaccination and CD4 T cells after COVID-19. Time point here: late sampling 161 to 241 days after vaccination in three convalescent patients. TCRdb re-derived calls from the PCR reads in MiXCR, one entry per CDR3 protein. The sample carries about 36,000 distinct CDR3 sequences, 36% recorded once. This sample comprised CD4+ T cells from blood, obtained about 7 months after SARS-CoV-2 vaccination. The receptors stem from a human donor who had recovered from COVID-19.

This clonotype was counted a few times. The chain employs TRBV4-1 and TRBJ2-5, with D possibly being TRBD1 or TRBD2 (5 bases each). Germline CDR1 is MGHRA and CDR2 is YSYEKL. V was clipped by 0 bases and J by 5 bases, with 13 bases between them. The CDR3 is 15 amino acids. DNA for the CDR3: TGCGCCAGCAGCCAAGATGGCCGGGACCGGGAGACCCAGTACTTC. Amino acid sequence: CASSQDGRDRETQYF.

The chain couples TRBV6-1 to TRBJ1-5; D is possibly TRBD1 (6 bases). This CDR3 is 12 amino acids long. From germline, CDR1 is MNHNS and CDR2 SASEGT. V lost 6 bases and J lost 11, with 14 bases in between. The CDR3 reads CASSTTGRAQHF. The DNA of the CDR3 is TGTGCCAGCAGCACCACAGGGAGGGCCCAGCATTTT.

This clonotype was observed a handful of times. The gene calls are TRBV20-1 and TRBJ1-1, with no clear D. Germline CDR1 and CDR2: DFQATT and SNEGSKA (reference sequence). V lost 5 bases, J lost 0 bases, and 10 bases lay in between. The CDR3 covers 13 residues. The chain's CDR3 is CSAAPVLNTEAFF. The CDR3 DNA sequence: TGCAGTGCTGCTCCGGTTTTGAACACTGAAGCTTTCTTT.

This clonotype was detected only once. This sequence joins TRBV11-2 and TRBJ2-5, with D perhaps matching TRBD2 (5 bases). Deletions cut 2 bases from V and 5 bases from J, with 12 bases between. The CDR3 extends over 14 amino acids. Germline assignment: CDR1 SGHAT and CDR2 FQNNGV. The CDR3 nucleotides read TGTGCCAGCAGCTTAAGGGAGTCTGGGGAGACCCAGTACTTC. Translating it yields CASSLRESGETQYF.

The chain joins TRBV7-9 to TRBJ1-1, with a possible D match to TRBD1 (5 bases). The CDR3 consists of 13 residues. V was cut by 8 bases and J by 3 bases, with 13 bases left in between. Germline assignment: CDR1 SEHNR and CDR2 FQNEAQ (reference sequence). The CDR3 spells CASRKTGHTEAFF. The CDR3, as DNA: TGTGCCAGCCGCAAGACGGGGCACACTGAAGCTTTCTTT. Filled out from reference TRBV7-9 and TRBJ1-1, the complete variable domain reads DTGVSQNPRHKITKRGQNVTFRCDPISEHNRLYWYRQTLGQGPEFLTYFQNEAQLEKSRLLSDRFSAERPKGSFSTLEIQRTEQGDSAMYLCASRKTGHTEAFFGQGTRLTVV.

The chain carries TRBV19 and TRBJ2-3, with 8 bases aligning to TRBD2. Germline V gives CDR1 LNHDA, CDR2 SQIVND (reference sequence). J lost 2 bases, V lost 3 bases, and 7 bases had no gene match. The length of the CDR3 is 16 residues. The CDR3 sequence is CASSILAGGITDTQYF. The CDR3, as DNA: TGTGCCAGTAGTATTTTGGCGGGAGGTATCACAGATACGCAGTATTTT. The complete variable domain, with remaining parts taken from reference TRBV19 and TRBJ2-3, reads DGGITQSPKYLFRKEGQNVTLSCEQNLNHDAMYWYRQDPGQGLRLIYYSQIVNDFQKGDIAEGYSVSREKKESFPLTVTSAQKNPTAFYLCASSILAGGITDTQYFGPGTRLTVL.

This chain links TRBV5-4 with TRBJ2-5; 9 bases fit TRBD2. Germline V gene data show CDR1 as SGHNT and CDR2 as YYREEE (reference sequence). The CDR3 runs 15 residues. The V segment lost 6 bases and the J segment 5 bases; nucleotides outside the gene matches: 11. The CDR3 sequence: CASTNSGGRGETQYF. CDR3 sequence (DNA): TGTGCCAGCACCAATTCCGGCGGGAGGGGGGAGACCCAGTACTTC.

Only a few counts were recorded for this clonotype. This rearrangement joins TRBV7-6 to TRBJ2-7; D remains unclear. The germline V gene has CDR1 SGHVS and CDR2 FNYEAQ. The CDR3 is 13 residues long. Between the trimmed V and J ends, which lost 2 bases and 4 bases, there was a span of 9 bases. CDR3 nucleotide sequence: TGTGCCAGCAGCTTATTAGGCGGATACGAGCAGTACTTC. Translation gives CASSLLGGYEQYF.

V gene TRBV7-2 combines with J gene TRBJ2-1; the D is unclear. The germline V gene has CDR1 SGHTA and CDR2 FQGNSA. The V end was cut by 5 bases, the J end by 12 bases, with 14 bases between. CDR3 length: 12 residues. The CDR3 here is CASSLDPMTQFF. The DNA for the CDR3 is TGTGCCAGCAGCCTCGACCCCATGACGCAGTTCTTC.

The chain employs TRBV12-3 or TRBV12-4 and TRBJ2-3; D remains ambiguous. V lost 0 bases and J 6 bases, leaving 10 bases between the germline ends. The CDR3 extends over 14 amino acids. The CDR3 is CASSLAPTADTQYF. As DNA, the CDR3 is TGTGCCAGCAGTTTAGCCCCGACTGCGGATACGCAGTATTTT.

This clonotype was seen more than once but under ten times. V is TRBV7-9 and J is TRBJ2-3, with 11 bases matching TRBD2. Unmatched junction bases numbered 9, after V lost 1 base and J lost 6 bases. Per germline, CDR1 SEHNR and CDR2 FQNEAQ (reference sequence). The CDR3 is 17 residues long. CDR3 protein: CASSLVAGGPLRDTQYF. CDR3 nucleotides: TGTGCCAGCAGCTTAGTAGCGGGAGGGCCCCTGAGGGATACGCAGTATTTT.

The rearrangement joins TRBV18 to TRBJ2-5; a weak D match, TRBD1 (6 bases). The length of the CDR3 is 16 residues. V lost 0 bases and J 5 bases, leaving 16 bases between the germline ends. CDR1 KGHSH and CDR2 LQKENI come from the germline V gene. CDR3 residues: CASSPPSGQRGETQYF. The CDR3 DNA is TGTGCCAGCTCACCACCGAGCGGACAAAGGGGGGAGACCCAGTACTTC.

This clonotype occurred a few times. This chain joins TRBV6-2 or TRBV6-3 and TRBJ2-7, with a tentative D call TRBD2 (6 bases). Deletions cut 7 bases from V and 2 bases from J, with 15 bases between. Germline V CDR1 and CDR2: MNHEY, SVGEGT. This CDR3 has 14 amino acids. Here the CDR3 DNA reads TGTGCCAGCACCCGGGGTAGCGGAACCTACGAGCAGTACTTC. It yields the protein CASTRGSGTYEQYF.

This clonotype has more than one count but fewer than ten. The chain carries TRBV6-1 and TRBJ2-1, with 9 bases that match TRBD2. With V trimmed by 7 bases and J by 0 bases, 13 bases remained unmatched. CDR1 is MNHNS and CDR2 is SASEGT in the germline V gene. The CDR3 is made up of 18 amino acids. CDR3 protein: CASIASGEKGYSYNEQFF. The CDR3 coding sequence is TGTGCCAGCATTGCTAGCGGGGAAAAGGGGTACTCCTACAATGAGCAGTTCTTC.